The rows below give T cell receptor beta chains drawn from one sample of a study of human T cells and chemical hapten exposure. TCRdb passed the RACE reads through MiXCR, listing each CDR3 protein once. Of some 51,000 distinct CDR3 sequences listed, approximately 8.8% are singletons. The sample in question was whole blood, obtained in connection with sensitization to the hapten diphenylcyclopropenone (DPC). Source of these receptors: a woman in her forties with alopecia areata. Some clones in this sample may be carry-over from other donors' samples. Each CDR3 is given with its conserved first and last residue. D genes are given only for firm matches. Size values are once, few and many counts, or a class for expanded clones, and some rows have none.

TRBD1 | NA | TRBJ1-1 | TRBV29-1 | CSVVTGEMNTEAFF | TGCAGCGTTGTGACAGGGGAGATGAACACTGAAGCTTTCTTT
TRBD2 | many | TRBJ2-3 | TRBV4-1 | CASSPGLAGGSAGPDTQYF | TGCGCCAGCAGCCCGGGACTAGCGGGGGGCTCCGCGGGACCAGATACGCAGTATTTT
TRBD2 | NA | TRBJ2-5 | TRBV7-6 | CASSTAGGLQETQYF | TGTGCCAGCAGCACAGCGGGGGGGCTCCAAGAGACCCAGTACTTC
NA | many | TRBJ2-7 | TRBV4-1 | CASSQVPHYEQYF | TGCGCCAGCAGCCAAGTGCCCCACTACGAGCAGTACTTC
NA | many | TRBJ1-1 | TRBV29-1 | CSGGSTEAFF | TGCAGCGGGGGAAGTACTGAAGCTTTCTTT
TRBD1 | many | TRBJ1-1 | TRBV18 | CASSPDRVGVEAFF | TGTGCCAGCTCCCCGGACAGGGTCGGGGTTGAAGCTTTCTTT
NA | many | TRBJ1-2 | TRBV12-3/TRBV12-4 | CASSLLSGYTF | TGTGCCAGCAGTTTACTCAGTGGCTACACCTTC
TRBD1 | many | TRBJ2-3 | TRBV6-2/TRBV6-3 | CASKSGTGHTDTQYF | TGTGCCAGCAAATCCGGGACAGGGCACACAGATACGCAGTATTTT
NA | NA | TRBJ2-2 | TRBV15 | CATSIKGGGELFF | TGTGCCACCAGCATCAAAGGCGGCGGGGAGCTGTTTTTT
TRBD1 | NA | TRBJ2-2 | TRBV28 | CASSKGQGIAGELFF | TGTGCCAGCAGTAAAGGACAGGGTATCGCCGGGGAGCTGTTTTTT
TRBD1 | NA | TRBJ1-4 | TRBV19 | CASRPTGTANEKLFF | TGTGCCAGTAGACCTACCGGGACAGCTAATGAAAAACTGTTTTTT
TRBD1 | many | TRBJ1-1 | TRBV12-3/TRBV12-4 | CASSEGQGAEAFF | TGTGCCAGCAGCGAAGGACAGGGCGCTGAAGCTTTCTTT
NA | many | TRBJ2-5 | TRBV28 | CASSPGRIRETQYF | TGTGCCAGCAGCCCTGGGAGGATCCGGGAGACCCAGTACTTC
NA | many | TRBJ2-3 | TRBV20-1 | CSAPPARSTDTQYF | TGCAGTGCCCCGCCCGCGAGAAGCACAGATACGCAGTATTTT
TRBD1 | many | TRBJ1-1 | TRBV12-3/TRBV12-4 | CASSSGTGGATEAFF | TGTGCCAGCAGCTCCGGGACAGGGGGCGCAACTGAAGCTTTCTTT
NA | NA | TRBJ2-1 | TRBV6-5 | CASSALVGAKQFF | TGTGCCAGCAGTGCGCTGGTAGGGGCTAAGCAGTTCTTC
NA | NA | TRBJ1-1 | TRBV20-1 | CSARTEDSEAFF | TGCAGTGCTAGGACGGAGGACTCTGAAGCTTTCTTT
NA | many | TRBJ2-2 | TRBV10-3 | CAIKGVNTGELFF | TGTGCCATCAAGGGGGTCAACACCGGGGAGCTGTTTTTT
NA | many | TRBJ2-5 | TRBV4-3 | CASSQDLMRGRGKETQYF | TGCGCCAGCAGCCAGGACCTTATGCGGGGGAGGGGGAAAGAGACCCAGTACTTC
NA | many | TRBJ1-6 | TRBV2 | CASSDSTGLPLHF | TGTGCCAGCAGTGACTCCACAGGGCTGCCCCTCCACTTT
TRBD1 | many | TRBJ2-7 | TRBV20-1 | CSASAGTGISEQYF | TGCAGTGCGAGTGCCGGGACAGGGATCTCCGAGCAGTACTTC
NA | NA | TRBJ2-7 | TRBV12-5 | CASGFDSYYEQYF | TGTGCTAGTGGTTTTGACAGCTACTACGAGCAGTACTTC
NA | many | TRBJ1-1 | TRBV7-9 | CASSLDSAGFEAFF | TGTGCCAGCAGCTTAGATTCCGCAGGCTTCGAAGCTTTCTTT
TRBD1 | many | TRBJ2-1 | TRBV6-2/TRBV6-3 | CASSAGTGDYNEQFF | TGTGCCAGCAGTGCCGGGACAGGCGACTACAATGAGCAGTTCTTC
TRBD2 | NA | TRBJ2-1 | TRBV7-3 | CASAGGRTYNEQFF | TGTGCCAGCGCCGGGGGGAGAACCTACAATGAGCAGTTCTTC
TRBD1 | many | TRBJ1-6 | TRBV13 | CASSLETGWNSPLHF | TGTGCCAGCAGCTTAGAGACAGGGTGGAATTCACCCCTCCACTTT
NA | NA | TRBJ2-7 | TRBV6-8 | CASSSHELGWDF | TGTGCCAGCAGTTCTCATGAGCTGGGCTGGGACTTC
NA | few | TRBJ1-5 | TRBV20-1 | CSATGSYSNQPQHF | TGCAGTGCAACGGGATCCTATAGCAATCAGCCCCAGCATTTT
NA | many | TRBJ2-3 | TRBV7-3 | CASTPQPTDTQYF | TGTGCCAGCACCCCACAGCCAACAGATACGCAGTATTTT
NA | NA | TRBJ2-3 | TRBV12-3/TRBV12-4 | CASSFRRSTDTQYF | TGTGCCAGCAGTTTCCGACGTAGCACAGATACGCAGTATTTT
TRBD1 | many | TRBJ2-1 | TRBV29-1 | CSVEEGDRGRNNEQFF | TGCAGCGTTGAAGAAGGCGACAGGGGGCGCAACAATGAGCAGTTCTTC
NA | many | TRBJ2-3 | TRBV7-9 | CASSLRAGVEQYF | TGTGCCAGCAGCCTGAGGGCCGGGGTTGAGCAGTATTTT
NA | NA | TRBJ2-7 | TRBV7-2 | CASSLSLGYEQYF | TGTGCCAGCAGCCTGTCTTTGGGGTACGAGCAGTACTTC
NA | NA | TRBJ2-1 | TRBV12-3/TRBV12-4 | CASSPSGLYYNEQFF | TGTGCCAGCAGTCCATCGGGACTTTACTACAATGAGCAGTTCTTC
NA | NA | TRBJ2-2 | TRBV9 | CASSVAELVRGSNTGELFF | TGTGCCAGCAGCGTCGCTGAGTTAGTAAGGGGGTCGAACACCGGGGAGCTGTTTTTT
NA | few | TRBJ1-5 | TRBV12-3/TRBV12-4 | CASSSQGFQPQHF | TGTGCCAGCAGTTCACAGGGTTTTCAGCCCCAGCATTTT
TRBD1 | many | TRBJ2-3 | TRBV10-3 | CAIRSGTAIDTQYF | TGTGCCATCCGATCCGGGACAGCGATAGATACGCAGTATTTT
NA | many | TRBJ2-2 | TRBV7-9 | CASSSPGTLTGELFF | TGTGCCAGCAGCTCGCCGGGGACCCTCACCGGGGAGCTGTTTTTT
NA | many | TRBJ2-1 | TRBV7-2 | CASSRRDREQFF | TGTGCCAGCAGCCGCCGGGACCGAGAGCAGTTCTTC
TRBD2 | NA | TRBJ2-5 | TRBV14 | CASSQRLAGGETQYF | TGTGCCAGCAGCCAACGACTAGCGGGGGGAGAGACCCAGTACTTC
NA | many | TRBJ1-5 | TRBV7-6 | CASSNYQGQPQHF | TGTGCCAGCAGCAATTACCAGGGGCAGCCCCAGCATTTT
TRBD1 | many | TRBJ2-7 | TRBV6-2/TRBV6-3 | CASSYGTGVYEQYF | TGTGCCAGCAGTTACGGGACAGGGGTCTACGAGCAGTACTTC
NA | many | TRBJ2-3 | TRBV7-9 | CASSIRWGSSTDTQYF | TGTGCCAGCAGCATCCGGTGGGGTTCTAGCACAGATACGCAGTATTTT
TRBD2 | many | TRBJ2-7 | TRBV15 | CATSRASGGNEQYF | TGTGCCACCAGCAGAGCTAGCGGGGGGAACGAGCAGTACTTC
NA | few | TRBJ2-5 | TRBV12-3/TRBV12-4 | CASSTEGGLQTQYF | TGTGCCAGCAGCACCGAAGGGGGGCTCCAGACCCAGTACTTC
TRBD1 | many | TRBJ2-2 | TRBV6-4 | CASSDLLGQGATGELFF | TGTGCCAGCAGTGACCTACTCGGACAGGGTGCCACCGGGGAGCTGTTTTTT
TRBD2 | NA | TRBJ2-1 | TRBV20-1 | CSASFRRGGSYDEQFF | TGCAGTGCTAGTTTTAGGCGGGGGGGCAGTTACGATGAGCAGTTCTTC
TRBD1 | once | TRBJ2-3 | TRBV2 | CASTKNRGDTQYF | TGTGCCAGCACCAAAAACAGGGGAGATACGCAGTATTTT
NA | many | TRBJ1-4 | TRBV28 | CASSYPRGRLGVNEKLFF | TGTGCCAGCAGTTACCCTCGGGGTCGTCTTGGCGTCAATGAAAAACTGTTTTTT
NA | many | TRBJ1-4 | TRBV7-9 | CASSLVAQFGEKLFF | TGTGCCAGCAGCTTAGTAGCACAGTTTGGTGAAAAACTGTTTTTT
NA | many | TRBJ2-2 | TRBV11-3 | CASTLSNTGELFF | TGTGCCAGCACCCTCTCGAACACCGGGGAGCTGTTTTTT
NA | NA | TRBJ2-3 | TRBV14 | CASSQEISGDTQYF | TGTGCCAGCAGCCAAGAAATTTCCGGGGATACGCAGTATTTT
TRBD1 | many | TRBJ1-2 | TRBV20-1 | CSAKQADRNYGYTF | TGCAGTGCTAAGCAGGCGGACAGGAACTATGGCTACACCTTC
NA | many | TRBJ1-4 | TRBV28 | CASSSPRDMYEKLFF | TGTGCCAGCAGTTCCCCCAGGGACATGTATGAAAAACTGTTTTTT
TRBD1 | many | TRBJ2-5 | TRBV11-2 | CASSNSGGRGETQYF | TGTGCCAGCAGCAACTCAGGGGGTCGAGGAGAGACCCAGTACTTC
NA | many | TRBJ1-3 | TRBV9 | CASSRDGDSGNTIYF | TGTGCCAGCAGCCGGGATGGAGACTCTGGAAACACCATATATTTT